This section outlines one T cell receptor beta chain sequence together with its context. Every PCR received spiked-in synthetic TCR analog templates. Profiled with immunoSEQ multiplex PCR; TCRdb holds only in-frame clones, not every one. The repertoire holds about 52,000 clones, with over 65% as singletons. These data originate in a study of PD-L1 blockade in urothelial cancer. About the research overall: Blood analyses occurred 3 weeks (second dose) and 6 weeks post treatment start. Reported median T cell count for blood samples was around 140,000.

Time point given: pretreatment peripheral blood. Per-patient samples, pretreatment and on-treatment, numbered 1 to 8. Germline-derived CDR1 and CDR2 are SNHLY and FYNNEI. V gave up 8 bases and J gave up 2 bases, with 17 bases separating them. The CDR3 loop spans 15 amino acids. The material sequenced was PBMCs, taken around atezolizumab (anti-PD-L1) treatment. The rearrangement joins TRBV2 to TRBJ2-3; D gene unclear. The sequence derives from a man over 45 with urothelial cancer. CDR3 DNA: TGTGCCAGCGTCGCAGGATTTCCTCCCACAGATACGCAGTATTTT. This encodes CASVAGFPPTDTQYF.